Shown below are 25 T cell receptor beta chains from a single sample sequenced in a study of Graves' ophthalmopathy and Graves' hyperthyroidism. Amplification of the TCR beta CDR3 regions used RNA transcripts (as template). The first-round RT-PCR employed HTBI primers together with the Qiagen OneStep RT-PCR kit. A multiplex PCR was then performed as the second round. Via MiXCR, TCRdb re-called the multiplex PCR reads, giving one row per CDR3 protein. Seen here are approximately 700,000 distinct CDR3 sequences, roughly 40% observed once, and the top ten hold 44%. Source material: peripheral blood. These receptors were obtained from an adult man with Graves' ophthalmopathy.

This clonotype has more than one count but fewer than ten. This chain connects TRBV2 to TRBJ2-2, with 9 bases aligning to TRBD2. CDR3 size: 16 residues. V trimming: 6 bases; J trimming: 2 bases; junction bases outside the gene matches: 7. The germline CDR1 and CDR2 sequences are SNHLY and FYNNEI. CDR3 loop: CASSAKAGGNTGELFF. The CDR3 bases are TGTGCCAGCAGCGCTAAAGCGGGAGGAAACACCGGGGAGCTGTTTTTT.

The chain uses TRBV2 and TRBJ1-3, with D possibly TRBD1 on 5 matching bases. Trimming took 8 bases from V and 0 from J, leaving 17 bases between them. CDR1 is SNHLY, CDR2 FYNNEI, per germline. CDR3 size: 16 residues. The CDR3 reads CASLRGPPDSGNTIYF. The CDR3 region has the DNA TGTGCCAGCCTAAGGGGCCCTCCCGACTCTGGAAACACCATATATTTT.

Points on this clonotype: With a much larger clone just one base away, this may be a read error. This rearrangement joins TRBV7-6 to TRBJ2-7, with D tentatively TRBD2 (5 bases). The germline gives CDR1 SGHVS, CDR2 FNYEAQ. CDR3 size: 16 residues. The CDR3: CASSLASGDTSDEQYF. CDR3 sequence (DNA): TGTGCCAGCAGCTTAGCGTCCGGGGATACCTCCGACGAGCAGTACTTC. The full variable domain, completed using reference TRBV7-6 and TRBJ2-7, is GAGVSQSPRYKVTKRGQDVALRCDPISGHVSLYWYRQALGQGPEFLTYFNYEAQQDKSGLPNDRFSAERPEGSISTLTIQRTEQRDSAMYRCASSLASGDTSDEQYFGPGTRLTVT.

V is TRBV7-9 and J is TRBJ2-7; either TRBD1 or TRBD2 may fit D (6 bases each). This CDR3 contains 14 residues. Trimming removed 5 bases at V and 2 bases at J, with 13 bases between. Germline V CDR1 and CDR2: SEHNR, FQNEAQ (reference sequence). The CDR3 region has the DNA TGTGCCAGCAGCGGAGGGGGGTCCGCCTACGAGCAGTACTTC. This gives the protein CASSGGGSAYEQYF.

The table lists this clonotype with a few counts. V usage is TRBV20-1 and J usage is TRBJ2-7; possibly TRBD1 or TRBD2 for D (5 bases each). This CDR3 has 15 amino acids. V shed 6 bases and J shed 3 bases, with 21 bases lying between them. The germline V gene encodes CDR1 DFQATT and CDR2 SNEGSKA (reference sequence). CDR3 sequence: CSARSPGARHYEQYF. The CDR3 nucleotides read TGCAGTGCCCGGAGCCCCGGGGCGAGGCACTACGAGCAGTACTTC.

The chain carries TRBV24-1 and TRBJ1-5; D call uncertain. Germline CDR1 reads KGHDR; CDR2 reads SFDVKD. The CDR3 has 15 amino acids. V lost 12 bases and J 9 bases, leaving 26 bases between the germline ends. The CDR3 sequence is CAAHADGITSVPQHF. CDR3 nucleotides: TGTGCCGCCCACGCGGACGGGATTACGAGCGTGCCCCAGCATTTT.

V gene TRBV15 combines with J gene TRBJ2-2; D call uncertain. V was cut by 0 bases and J by 5 bases, with 7 bases left in between. The CDR3 spans 14 residues. Germline lookup yields CDR1 LNHNV and CDR2 YYDKDF (reference sequence). The CDR3 sequence is CATSRDRWTGELFF. For the CDR3, the DNA is TGTGCCACCAGCAGAGACAGGTGGACCGGGGAGCTGTTTTTT.

V usage is TRBV25-1 and J usage is TRBJ1-2; the D gene is possibly TRBD1 (5 bases). The germline V and J ends were trimmed by 6 bases and 5 bases, with 16 bases remaining between them. Germline V lookup: CDR1 MGHDK, CDR2 SYGVNS. The CDR3 is 14 residues long. The CDR3 region is CASRGSGTDYGYTF. CDR3 sequence (DNA): TGTGCCAGCAGAGGTAGTGGGACGGATTATGGCTACACCTTC.

The sample holds a few counts of this clonotype. This chain uses TRBV10-3 with TRBJ2-5; either TRBD1 or TRBD2 may fit D (5 bases each). Trimming pared 6 bases from V and 4 bases from J, leaving 24 bases between. Per the germline V gene, CDR1 is ENHRY and CDR2 is SYGVKD. This CDR3 has 17 amino acids. The CDR3 sequence is CAIRGKLIRLGVETQYF. DNA of the CDR3: TGTGCCATCAGGGGAAAGTTGATAAGACTGGGGGTAGAGACCCAGTACTTC.

V is TRBV6-2 or TRBV6-3 and J is TRBJ1-5; D may be TRBD1 (5 bases). The V and J ends lost 5 bases and 2 bases respectively, with 13 bases between them. CDR3 size: 15 residues. Germline assignment: CDR1 MNHEY and CDR2 SVGEGT. The DNA of the CDR3 is TGTGCCAGCAGTCTTCAGGGAATGGGCAATCAGCCCCAGCATTTT. This translates into CASSLQGMGNQPQHF.

The genes are TRBV5-8 and TRBJ1-2; the D gene is possibly TRBD1 (5 bases). Germline CDR1 is SGHTS and CDR2 is YDEGEE. Between the trimmed V and J ends, which lost 0 bases and 4 bases, there was a span of 10 bases. The CDR3 contains 14 residues. The CDR3 nucleotides read TGTGCCAGCAGCTTGGGACAGTTACTCTATGGCTACACCTTC. Protein sequence: CASSLGQLLYGYTF.

V is TRBV7-9 and J is TRBJ1-4; no firm D call. The ends were cut back, 1 base at V and 3 bases at J, with 15 bases in the middle. The CDR3 totals 17 residues. CDR1 is SEHNR and CDR2 is FQNEAQ in the germline V gene (reference sequence). CDR3 sequence: CASSLVPPSAANEKLFF. In DNA, the CDR3 is TGTGCCAGCAGCTTAGTTCCCCCCAGTGCAGCTAATGAAAAACTGTTTTTT. The full variable domain, with the rest looked up from reference TRBV7-9 and TRBJ1-4, is DTGVSQNPRHKITKRGQNVTFRCDPISEHNRLYWYRQTLGQGPEFLTYFQNEAQLEKSRLLSDRFSAERPKGSFSTLEIQRTEQGDSAMYLCASSLVPPSAANEKLFFGSGTQLSVL.

This clonotype was recorded at least ten times. V is TRBV7-2 and J is TRBJ2-2; TRBD2 might be the D (6 bases). This CDR3 spans 17 amino acids. The germline V and J ends were trimmed by 1 base and 3 bases, with 15 bases remaining between them. CDR1 and CDR2 from the germline V gene are SGHTA and FQGNSA. The CDR3 region is CASSLDYRAGYTGELFF. Written as DNA, the CDR3 is TGTGCCAGCAGCTTAGATTACCGGGCGGGATACACCGGGGAGCTGTTTTTT.

The genes are TRBV9 and TRBJ1-3, with D perhaps TRBD1 (5 bases). The CDR3 has 20 amino acids. CDR1 is SGDLS and CDR2 is YYNGEE in the germline V gene. Trimming took 4 bases from V and 1 from J, leaving 27 bases between them. CDR3 loop: CASSSLPETDLPKSGNTIYF. Here the CDR3 DNA reads TGTGCCAGCAGCTCCTTGCCCGAGACAGACCTACCAAAATCTGGAAACACCATATATTTT.

Many counts were recorded for this clonotype. V usage is TRBV28 and J usage is TRBJ1-5; D gene ambiguous. Looked up from germline, CDR1 is MDHEN and CDR2 is SYDVKM. V lost 6 bases to trimming and J lost 7 bases, with 13 bases between them. The CDR3 is 13 amino acids. The CDR3 loop reads CASSKASRQPQHF. In DNA form, the CDR3 reads TGTGCCAGCAGCAAGGCTAGTCGGCAGCCCCAGCATTTT.

Regarding this clonotype: A much larger clone is a single base away; this may be a read error. The chain employs TRBV4-3 and TRBJ2-7, with 8 bases matching TRBD1. CDR1 is LGHNA and CDR2 is YSLEER in the germline V gene. The junction had 2 bases not matched to a gene; V was cut back by 2 bases and J by 2 bases. The CDR3 is made up of 14 amino acids. The CDR3 sequence is CASSQTDRAYEQYF. The DNA for the CDR3 is TGCGCCAGCAGCCAAACGGACAGGGCCTACGAGCAGTACTTC.

This clonotype occurred a few times. The J gene is TRBJ2-5, the V gene TRBV20-1; D remains ambiguous. CDR1 and CDR2 from the germline V gene are DFQATT and SNEGSKA (reference sequence). This CDR3 comprises 14 residues. With 1 base removed from V and 5 bases from J, the gap between germline ends came to 14 bases. The DNA for the CDR3 is TGCAGTGCTAGAGGAGGTTTGGGTCCGGAGACCCAGTACTTC. Translating it yields CSARGGLGPETQYF.

V and J are TRBV12-3 or TRBV12-4 and TRBJ1-2, with TRBD1 as a possible D gene (6 bases). Trimming pared 7 bases from V and 8 bases from J, leaving 14 bases between. The CDR3 extends over 12 amino acids. The CDR3 region is CASTPGGGGYTF. The CDR3 DNA reads as TGTGCCAGCACTCCCGGGGGGGGCGGCTACACCTTC.

V and J are TRBV5-1 and TRBJ1-4, with TRBD1 as a possible D gene (5 bases). The V gene lost 0 bases and the J gene lost 6 bases, with 12 bases spanning the gap. Germline CDR1 reads SGHRS; CDR2 reads YFSETQ. CDR3 length: 15 residues. The CDR3 DNA sequence: TGCGCCAGCAGCTTGGCCGGGGCCAGGGATGAAAAACTGTTTTTT. This translates into CASSLAGARDEKLFF.

The chain has TRBV2 and TRBJ2-7; D uncertain. This CDR3 is 17 amino acids long. V lost 5 bases and J 2 bases, leaving 22 bases between the germline ends. Germline V gene lookup returns CDR1 SNHLY and CDR2 FYNNEI. CDR3 bases: TGTGCCAGCAGTTACCTTGGGAACGGCCTTCAAACCTACGAGCAGTACTTC. It translates to CASSYLGNGLQTYEQYF.

The rearrangement uses TRBV2 and TRBJ2-5; D tentatively fits TRBD1 or TRBD2 (7 bases each). Germline-derived CDR1 and CDR2 are SNHLY and FYNNEI. The CDR3 loop spans 16 amino acids. The V end was cut by 4 bases, the J end by 2 bases, with 17 bases between. CDR3 protein: CASSGRGLAVQETQYF. CDR3 bases: TGTGCCAGCAGTGGAAGGGGGCTAGCGGTTCAAGAGACCCAGTACTTC.

This chain uses TRBV29-1 with TRBJ2-3; D is possibly TRBD1 (5 bases). The CDR3 is 13 amino acids. CDR1 SQVTM and CDR2 ANQGSEA come from the germline V gene. V gave up 3 bases and J gave up 3 bases, with 10 bases separating them. CDR3 in amino acids: CSVDAAGTDTQYF. DNA for the CDR3: TGCAGCGTTGATGCCGCAGGGACAGATACGCAGTATTTT.

In this sample, this clonotype turned up a few times. The V gene is TRBV7-2, the J gene TRBJ1-2; D call uncertain. The germline V gene encodes CDR1 SGHTA and CDR2 FQGNSA. The CDR3 covers 9 residues. V lost 7 bases and J 4 bases, leaving 1 base between the germline ends. The DNA for the CDR3 is TGTGCCAGCATCTATGGCTACACCTTC. This sequence encodes CASIYGYTF.

This clonotype occurred many times. V usage is TRBV9 and J usage is TRBJ1-1; D not certain. Per germline, CDR1 SGDLS and CDR2 YYNGEE. Trimming removed 0 bases at V and 10 bases at J, with 19 bases between. The CDR3 consists of 15 residues. In DNA form, the CDR3 reads TGTGCCAGCAGCGTAGATCGTAACGCCCGGAGTGGAGCTTTCTTT. This gives the protein CASSVDRNARSGAFF.

This clonotype showed up many times. The CDR3 DNA sequence: TGTGCCACCAGCAGAGAGACAGGGAACCGCTCACCCCTCCACTTT. Protein product: CATSRETGNRSPLHF. This sequence joins TRBV15 and TRBJ1-6; the match to TRBD1 covers 7 bases. CDR3 size: 15 residues. The J segment lost 10 bases and the V segment lost 0 bases, leaving 6 bases of the junction unmatched. Germline loops: CDR1 LNHNV, CDR2 YYDKDF (reference sequence).